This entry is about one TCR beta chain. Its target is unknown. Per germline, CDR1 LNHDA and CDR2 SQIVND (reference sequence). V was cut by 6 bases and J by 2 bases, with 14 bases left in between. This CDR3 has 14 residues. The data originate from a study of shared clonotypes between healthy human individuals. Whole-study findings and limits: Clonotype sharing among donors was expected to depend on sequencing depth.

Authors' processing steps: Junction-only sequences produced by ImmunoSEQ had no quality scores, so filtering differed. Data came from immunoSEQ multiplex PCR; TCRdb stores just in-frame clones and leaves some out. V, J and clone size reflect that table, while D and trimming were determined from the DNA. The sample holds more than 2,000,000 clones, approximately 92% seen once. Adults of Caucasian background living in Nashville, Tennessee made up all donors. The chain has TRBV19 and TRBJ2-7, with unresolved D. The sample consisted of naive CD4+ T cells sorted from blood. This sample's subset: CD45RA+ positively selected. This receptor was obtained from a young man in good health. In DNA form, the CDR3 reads TGTGCCAGTAGACACCAGGATATTCCCTACGAGCAGTACTTC. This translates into CASRHQDIPYEQYF.